The clone carrying this T cell receptor beta chain was counted many times. The antigen remains undetermined. TCRdb processed the multiplex PCR reads anew with MiXCR; each CDR3 protein has one entry. The sample contains about 89,000 distinct CDR3 sequences, around 29% of which appear only once. Samples came from axillary lymph nodes draining the breast cancer. These data are taken from a study of breast tumors, draining lymph nodes, adjacent tissues. The CDR3 sequence is 13 residues long. The V and J ends lost 7 bases and 1 base respectively, with 9 bases between them. Per germline, CDR1 KGHDR and CDR2 SFDVKD. Broader study findings: Tumor repertoires ranked between lymph nodes and nontumor tissue in diversity, with V and J gene preferences. Luminal-like breast cancer showed significantly greater tumor-nontumor repertoire similarity than basal-like breast cancer did.

This chain connects TRBV24-1 to TRBJ1-1; D gene uncertain. Sequences were obtained from axillary lymph node tissue. The clonotype was recovered from a female donor with breast cancer. Some clones in this sample may be carry-over from other donors' samples. This CDR3 is CATRLSRNTEAFF. For the CDR3, the DNA is TGTGCCACCAGACTCTCTAGGAACACTGAAGCTTTCTTT.